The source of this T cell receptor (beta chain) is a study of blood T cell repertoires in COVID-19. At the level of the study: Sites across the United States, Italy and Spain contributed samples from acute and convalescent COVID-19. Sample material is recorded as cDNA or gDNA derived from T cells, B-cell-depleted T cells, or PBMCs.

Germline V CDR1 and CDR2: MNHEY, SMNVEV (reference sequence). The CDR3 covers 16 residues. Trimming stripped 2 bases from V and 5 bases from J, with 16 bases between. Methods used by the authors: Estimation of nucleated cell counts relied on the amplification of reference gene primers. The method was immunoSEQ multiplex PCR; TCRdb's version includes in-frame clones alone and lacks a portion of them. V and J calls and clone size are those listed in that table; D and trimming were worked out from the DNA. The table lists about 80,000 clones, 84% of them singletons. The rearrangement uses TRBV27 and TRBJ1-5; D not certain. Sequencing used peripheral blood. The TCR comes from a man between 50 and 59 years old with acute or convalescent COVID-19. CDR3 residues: CASSLGGLGRHQPQHF. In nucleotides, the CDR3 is TGTGCCAGCAGTTTAGGAGGGCTGGGTCGGCATCAGCCCCAGCATTTT.